This TCR beta chain was sequenced during a study of blood T cell repertoires in COVID-19 (dated by TCRdb to about 2020). Some background on the complete study: The collaborator samples originated in the United States, Italy and Spain and spanned the acute and convalescent phases of COVID-19. The prospective study material was composed of cDNA or gDNA derived from T cells, B-cell-depleted T cells, or PBMCs. The sample metadata nearly always contained a de-identified subject ID, COVID-19 status, age in years and sex. Samples came from the ongoing ImmuneRACE study (first 160 participants) plus 1,254 subjects from 6 global collaborators. Deeply sampled blood TCRbeta repertoires from subjects exposed to, actively infected with, or recovered from COVID-19 were included in the dataset. HLA class I and class II types, where available, came from metadata supplied by the sample provider rather than from assay-based typing. The repertoires were released in a freely available public database meant as a resource for research on the immune response to SARS-CoV-2.

The collaborating institutions used their own protocols to collect whole blood in K2EDTA tubes. For TCRbeta analysis, collaborators shipped samples as frozen whole blood, isolated PBMCs, or DNA extracted from either of those sample types. TCRbeta CDR3 regions were amplified from genomic DNA using the immunoSEQ Assay, a bias-controlled multiplex PCR. On the study's bioinformatics: The number of nucleated cells in each sample was estimated from the amplification of reference gene primers within the assay. Sequence reads were collapsed and filtered to measure the absolute abundance of every unique TCRbeta CDR3 rearrangement. For each sample, productive Simpson clonality was calculated by taking the square root of Simpson's diversity index across productive rearrangements. TCRdb provides this immuneACCESS table in a form limited to in-frame rearrangements. Some clones are lacking; in checked studies, under half of them reflect an unresolved V gene, and why the rest are absent is not known. V and J calls and clone size come straight from that table; D and trimming were deduced from the DNA. For this sample the table gives 250,000 to 300,000 clones, of which 65% to 90% were detected only once. In total, the top ten clones hold about 5.1% of the sample.

CDR1 and CDR2, per the germline V gene, are SQVTM and ANQGSEA. Trimming takes 6 bases off V and 2 bases off J; junction bases not matched to a gene: 7. Spanning cysteine to phenylalanine, the CDR3 consists of 15 amino acids. CDR3 DNA only is kept here, 45 bases in frame from base 1. Points on this clone: Its antigen remains undetermined. Base qualities are not at hand, and no much larger clone is one base apart.

What the research found in general, with its limitations: The quantity of clinical and demographic metadata differed by source and by participant and was supplied without curation.

The sequence derives from a man aged 50-60 years with active or convalescent COVID-19. The rearranged chain carries TRBV29-1 and TRBJ2-6, with 7 bases matching TRBD2. Sequencing input: peripheral blood. The CDR3 reads as follows: CSVDFGGAGANVLTF. The DNA is as follows: TGCAGCGTGGACTTTGGGGGGGCTGGGGCCAACGTCCTGACTTTC.